Shown below are 3 T cell receptor beta chains from a single sample sequenced in a study of CD8+ T cells in alopecia areata. RNA extraction and reverse transcription yielded cDNA as sequencing template. Some clones are missing from TCRdb's copy, which holds only in-frame ones; the method was immunoSEQ multiplex PCR. This table has roughly 170,000 clones, under 60% appearing once. Treatment specified: oral pan-JAK inhibitor, 5-10 mg twice daily. This material consisted of CD8+ T cells sorted from blood, taken at week 24, from a patient treated with tofacitinib. All receptors derive from a human donor with alopecia areata.

The chain employs TRBV4-1 and TRBJ2-1, with a tentative D call TRBD1 (6 bases). The CDR3 loop spans 16 amino acids. Germline assignment: CDR1 MGHRA and CDR2 YSYEKL. The V gene lost 2 bases and the J gene lost 8 bases, with 19 bases spanning the gap. CDR3 in amino acids: CASSQRVQGSVDEQFF. For the CDR3, the DNA is TGCGCCAGCAGCCAAAGAGTACAGGGTAGTGTGGATGAGCAGTTCTTC.

This rearrangement joins TRBV21-1 to TRBJ2-7; no DNA check was done on the table's D call, TRBD2. TRBV21-1 is classified as a pseudogene. The CDR3 length is 18 residues. The CDR3 spells CASSKGYERGGGSYEQYF. In nucleotides, the CDR3 is TGTGCCAGCAGCAAGGGATATGAGAGGGGAGGTGGATCCTACGAGCAGTACTTC.

The chain combines TRBV10-3 with TRBJ1-6; tentatively, D is TRBD1 (5 bases). Germline V CDR1 and CDR2: ENHRY, SYGVKD. This CDR3 is 12 amino acids long. V lost 6 bases to trimming and J lost 11 bases, with 11 bases between them. The CDR3, as DNA: TGTGCCATCAGGTCAGGGTTTGCACCCCTCCACTTT. Translating gives CAIRSGFAPLHF.